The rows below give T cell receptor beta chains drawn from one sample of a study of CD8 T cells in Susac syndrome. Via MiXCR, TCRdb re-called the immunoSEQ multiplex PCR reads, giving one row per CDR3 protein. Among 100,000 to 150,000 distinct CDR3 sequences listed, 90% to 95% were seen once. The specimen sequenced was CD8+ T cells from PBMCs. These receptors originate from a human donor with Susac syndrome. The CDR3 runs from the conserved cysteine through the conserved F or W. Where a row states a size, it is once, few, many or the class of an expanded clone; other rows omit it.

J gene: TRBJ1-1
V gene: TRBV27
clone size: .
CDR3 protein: CASIATGREDTEAFF

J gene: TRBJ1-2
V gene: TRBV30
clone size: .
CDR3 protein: CAWTDGTQGGYTF

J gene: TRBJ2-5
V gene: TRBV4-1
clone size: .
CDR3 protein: CASSQEDTGYETQYF

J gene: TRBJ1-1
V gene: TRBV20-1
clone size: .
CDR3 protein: CSARGHRQNTEAFF

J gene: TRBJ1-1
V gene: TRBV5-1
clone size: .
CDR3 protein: CASSSTEAFF

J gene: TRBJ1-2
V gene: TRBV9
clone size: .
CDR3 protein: CASSARQGGNGYTF

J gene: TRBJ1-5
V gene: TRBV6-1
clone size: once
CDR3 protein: CASSDPARGLTNQPQHF

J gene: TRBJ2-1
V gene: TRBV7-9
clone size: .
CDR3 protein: CASSLSSSYNEQFF

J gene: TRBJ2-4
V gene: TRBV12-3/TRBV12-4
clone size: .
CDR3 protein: CASSLDRGTIQYF

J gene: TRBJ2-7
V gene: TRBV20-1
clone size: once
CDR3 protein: CSAPLQGSSYEQYF